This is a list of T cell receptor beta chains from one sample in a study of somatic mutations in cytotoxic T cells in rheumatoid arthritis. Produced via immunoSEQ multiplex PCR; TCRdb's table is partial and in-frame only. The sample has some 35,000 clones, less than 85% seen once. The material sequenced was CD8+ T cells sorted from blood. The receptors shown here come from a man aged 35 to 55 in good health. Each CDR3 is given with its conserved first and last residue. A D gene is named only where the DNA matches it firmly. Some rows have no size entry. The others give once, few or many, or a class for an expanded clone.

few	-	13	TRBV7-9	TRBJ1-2	TGTGCCAGCAGCCTGGACGATACTCATGGCTACACCTTC	CASSLDDTHGYTF
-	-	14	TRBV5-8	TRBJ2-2	TGTGCCAGCAGCTTATTCAGGGCCACCGGGGAGCTGTTTTTT	CASSLFRATGELFF
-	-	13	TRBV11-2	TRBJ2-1	TGTGCCAGCAGCTTAGGCGGCTACAATGAGCAGTTCTTC	CASSLGGYNEQFF
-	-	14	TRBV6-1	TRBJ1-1	TGTGCCAGCGGGGAAACAGGGTCGGGCACTGAAGCTTTCTTT	CASGETGSGTEAFF
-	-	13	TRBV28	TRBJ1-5	TGTGCCAGCAGTGTGTCTAGAATCGAGCCCCAGCATTTT	CASSVSRIEPQHF
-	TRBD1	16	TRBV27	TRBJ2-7	TGTGCCAGCAGTTCTTCCGGGACAGGGGGCTTTTACGAGCAGTACTTC	CASSSSGTGGFYEQYF
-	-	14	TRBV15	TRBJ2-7	TGTGCCACCAGCAGCTCAGGCCTCACCTACGAGCAGTACTTC	CATSSSGLTYEQYF
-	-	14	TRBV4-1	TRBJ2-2	TGCGCCAGCAGCCGGGGAAGGGAGGCCGGGGAGCTGTTTTTT	CASSRGREAGELFF
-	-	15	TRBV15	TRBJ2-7	TGTGCCACCAGCATAAGTAGGGCCCCCATCTACGAGCAGTACTTC	CATSISRAPIYEQYF
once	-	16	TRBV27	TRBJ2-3	TGTGCCAGCAGTTTAGGATGGGACACCAGCACAGATACGCAGTATTTT	CASSLGWDTSTDTQYF
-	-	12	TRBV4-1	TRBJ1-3	TGCGCCAGCAGCCACTCTGGAAACACCATATATTTT	CASSHSGNTIYF
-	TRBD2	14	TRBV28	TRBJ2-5	TGTGCCAGCAGTTTTAAGGCGGGAGGAGAGACCCAGTACTTC	CASSFKAGGETQYF
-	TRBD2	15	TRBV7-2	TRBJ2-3	TGTGCCAGCAGTCAACTAGCGGGGGGGGCGGATACGCAGTATTTT	CASSQLAGGADTQYF
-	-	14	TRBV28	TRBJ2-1	TGTGCCAGCAGTTTTCTGGGCTACTACAATGAGCAGTTCTTC	CASSFLGYYNEQFF
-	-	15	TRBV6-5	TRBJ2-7	TGTGCCAGCAGTTACTCGATGGAAGGGAACTACGAGCAGTACTTC	CASSYSMEGNYEQYF
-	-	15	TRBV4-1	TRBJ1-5	TGCGCCAGCAGCCAAGTCCGAGGCGCGACTCAGCCCCAGCATTTT	CASSQVRGATQPQHF
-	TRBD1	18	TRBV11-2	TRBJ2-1	TGTGCCAGCAGCCCACTTCCCGGGACAGGGGCCGGGCTCTTAGAGCAGTTCTTC	CASSPLPGTGAGLLEQFF
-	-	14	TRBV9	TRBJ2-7	TGTGCCAGCAGCCCCGGGCCTGGGGCCTACGAGCAGTACTTC	CASSPGPGAYEQYF
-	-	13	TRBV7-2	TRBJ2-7	TGTGCCAGCAGCTTTTCCGGGATGGGCGAGCAGTACTTC	CASSFSGMGEQYF
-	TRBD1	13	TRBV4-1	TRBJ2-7	TGCGCCAGCAGCCAGAGACAGGGGGCCGAGCAGTACTTC	CASSQRQGAEQYF
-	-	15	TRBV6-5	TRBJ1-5	TGTGCCAGCAGTTACCGGGCAGATAGCAATCAGCCCCAGCATTTT	CASSYRADSNQPQHF
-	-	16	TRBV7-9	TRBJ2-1	TGTGCCAGCAGCCCCCCCCTGGCGGGGCCCTACAATGAGCAGTTCTTC	CASSPPLAGPYNEQFF